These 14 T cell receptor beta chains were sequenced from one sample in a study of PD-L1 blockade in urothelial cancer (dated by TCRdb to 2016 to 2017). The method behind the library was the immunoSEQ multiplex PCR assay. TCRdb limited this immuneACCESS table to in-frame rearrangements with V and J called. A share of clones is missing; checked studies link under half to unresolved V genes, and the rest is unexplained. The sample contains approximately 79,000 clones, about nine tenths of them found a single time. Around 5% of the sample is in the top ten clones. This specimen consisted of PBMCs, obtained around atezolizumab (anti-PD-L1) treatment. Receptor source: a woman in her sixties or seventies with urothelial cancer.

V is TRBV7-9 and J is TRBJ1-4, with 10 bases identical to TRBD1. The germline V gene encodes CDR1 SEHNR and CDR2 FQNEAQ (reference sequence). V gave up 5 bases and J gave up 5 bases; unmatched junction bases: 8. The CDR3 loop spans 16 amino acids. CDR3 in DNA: TGTGCCAGCAGCCACACCGACAGGGGGCCAAATGAAAAACTGTTTTTT. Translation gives CASSHTDRGPNEKLFF.

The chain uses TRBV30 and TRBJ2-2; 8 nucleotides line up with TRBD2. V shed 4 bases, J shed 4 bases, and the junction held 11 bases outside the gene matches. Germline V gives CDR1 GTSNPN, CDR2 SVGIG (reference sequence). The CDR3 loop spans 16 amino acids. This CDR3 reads CAWNDFSGAGTGELFF. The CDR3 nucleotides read TGTGCCTGGAATGACTTTAGCGGGGCCGGCACCGGGGAGCTGTTTTTT.

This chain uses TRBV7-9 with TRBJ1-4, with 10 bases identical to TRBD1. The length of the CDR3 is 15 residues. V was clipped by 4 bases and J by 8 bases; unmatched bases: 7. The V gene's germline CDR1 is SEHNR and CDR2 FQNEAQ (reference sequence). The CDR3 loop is CASSWTGTGEEKLFF. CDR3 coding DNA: TGTGCCAGCAGCTGGACCGGGACAGGGGAAGAAAAACTGTTTTTT.

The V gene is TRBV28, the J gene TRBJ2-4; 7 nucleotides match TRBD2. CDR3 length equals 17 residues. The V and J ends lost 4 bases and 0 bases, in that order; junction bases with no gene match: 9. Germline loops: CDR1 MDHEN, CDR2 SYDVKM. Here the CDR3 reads CASSSLSGQIAKNIQYF. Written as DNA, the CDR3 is TGTGCCAGCAGTTCCCTTAGCGGGCAGATAGCCAAAAACATTCAGTACTTC.

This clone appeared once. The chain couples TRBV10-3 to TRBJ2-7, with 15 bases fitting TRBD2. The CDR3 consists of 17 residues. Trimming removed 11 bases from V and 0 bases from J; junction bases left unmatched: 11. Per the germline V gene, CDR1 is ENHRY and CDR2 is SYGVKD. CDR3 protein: CASMGTSGRSSSYEQYF. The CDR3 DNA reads TGTGCCTCGATGGGGACTAGCGGGAGGTCGAGCTCCTACGAGCAGTACTTC.

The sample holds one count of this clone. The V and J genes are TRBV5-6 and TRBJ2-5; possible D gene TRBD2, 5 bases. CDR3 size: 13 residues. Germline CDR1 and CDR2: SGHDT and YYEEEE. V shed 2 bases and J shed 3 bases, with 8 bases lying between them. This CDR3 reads CASSFAGEETQYF. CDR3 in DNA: TGTGCCAGCAGCTTCGCCGGGGAAGAGACCCAGTACTTC.

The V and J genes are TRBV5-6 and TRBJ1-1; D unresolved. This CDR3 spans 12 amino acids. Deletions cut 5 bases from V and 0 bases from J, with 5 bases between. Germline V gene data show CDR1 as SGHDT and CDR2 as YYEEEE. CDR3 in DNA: TGTGCCAGCAGGAGATTGAACACTGAAGCTTTCTTT. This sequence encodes CASRRLNTEAFF.

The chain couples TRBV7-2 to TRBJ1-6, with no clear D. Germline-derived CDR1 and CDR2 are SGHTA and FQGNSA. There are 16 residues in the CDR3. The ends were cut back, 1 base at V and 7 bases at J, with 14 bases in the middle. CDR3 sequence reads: CASSLEVGRSNSPLHF. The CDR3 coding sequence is TGTGCCAGCAGCTTAGAAGTTGGGAGAAGCAATTCACCCCTCCACTTT. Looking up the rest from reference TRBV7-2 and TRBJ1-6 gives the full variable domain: GAGVSQSPSNKVTEKGKDVELRCDPISGHTALYWYRQSLGQGLEFLIYFQGNSAPDKSGLPSDRFSAERTGGSVSTLTIQRTQQEDSAVYLCASSLEVGRSNSPLHFGNGTRLTVT.

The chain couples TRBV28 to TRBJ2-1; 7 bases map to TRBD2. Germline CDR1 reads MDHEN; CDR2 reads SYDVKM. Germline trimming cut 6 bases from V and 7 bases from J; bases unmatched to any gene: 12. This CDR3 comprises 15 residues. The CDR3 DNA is TGTGCCAGCAGAAGTGGTGGGAGGGGAAATAATGAGCAGTTCTTC. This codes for CASRSGGRGNNEQFF.

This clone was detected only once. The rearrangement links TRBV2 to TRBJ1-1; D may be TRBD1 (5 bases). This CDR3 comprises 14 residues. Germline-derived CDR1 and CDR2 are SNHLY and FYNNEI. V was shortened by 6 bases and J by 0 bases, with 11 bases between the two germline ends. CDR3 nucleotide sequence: TGTGCCAGCAGGGGGGGACGTCTGAACACTGAAGCTTTCTTT. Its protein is CASRGGRLNTEAFF.

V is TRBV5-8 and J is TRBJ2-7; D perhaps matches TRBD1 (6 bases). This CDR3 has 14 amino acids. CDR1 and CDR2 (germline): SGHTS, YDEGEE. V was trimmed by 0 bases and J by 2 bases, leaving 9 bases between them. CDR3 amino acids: CASSLGWTAYEQYF. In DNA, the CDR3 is TGTGCCAGCAGCTTGGGGTGGACAGCCTACGAGCAGTACTTC.

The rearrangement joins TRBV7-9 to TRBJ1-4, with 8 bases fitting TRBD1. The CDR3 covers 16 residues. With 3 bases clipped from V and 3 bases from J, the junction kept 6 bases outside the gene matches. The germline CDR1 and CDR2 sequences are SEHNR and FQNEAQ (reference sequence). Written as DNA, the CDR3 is TGTGCCAGCAGCTTTTCTACGGGACAGGCTAATGAAAAACTGTTTTTT. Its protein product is CASSFSTGQANEKLFF.

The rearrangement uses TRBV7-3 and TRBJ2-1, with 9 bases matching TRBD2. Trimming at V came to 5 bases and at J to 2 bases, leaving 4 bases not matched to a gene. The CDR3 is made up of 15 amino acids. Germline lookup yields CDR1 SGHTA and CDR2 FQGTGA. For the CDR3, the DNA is TGTGCCAGCAGCCGTACTAGCGGGCCCTACAATGAGCAGTTCTTC. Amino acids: CASSRTSGPYNEQFF.

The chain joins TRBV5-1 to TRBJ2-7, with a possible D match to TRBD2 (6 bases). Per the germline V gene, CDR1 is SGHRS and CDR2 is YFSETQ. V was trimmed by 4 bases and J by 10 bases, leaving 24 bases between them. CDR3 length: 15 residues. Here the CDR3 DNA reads TGCGCCAGCAGCCCATCCGGGGGTATATATGGAAGACAGTACTTC. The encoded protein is CASSPSGGIYGRQYF.